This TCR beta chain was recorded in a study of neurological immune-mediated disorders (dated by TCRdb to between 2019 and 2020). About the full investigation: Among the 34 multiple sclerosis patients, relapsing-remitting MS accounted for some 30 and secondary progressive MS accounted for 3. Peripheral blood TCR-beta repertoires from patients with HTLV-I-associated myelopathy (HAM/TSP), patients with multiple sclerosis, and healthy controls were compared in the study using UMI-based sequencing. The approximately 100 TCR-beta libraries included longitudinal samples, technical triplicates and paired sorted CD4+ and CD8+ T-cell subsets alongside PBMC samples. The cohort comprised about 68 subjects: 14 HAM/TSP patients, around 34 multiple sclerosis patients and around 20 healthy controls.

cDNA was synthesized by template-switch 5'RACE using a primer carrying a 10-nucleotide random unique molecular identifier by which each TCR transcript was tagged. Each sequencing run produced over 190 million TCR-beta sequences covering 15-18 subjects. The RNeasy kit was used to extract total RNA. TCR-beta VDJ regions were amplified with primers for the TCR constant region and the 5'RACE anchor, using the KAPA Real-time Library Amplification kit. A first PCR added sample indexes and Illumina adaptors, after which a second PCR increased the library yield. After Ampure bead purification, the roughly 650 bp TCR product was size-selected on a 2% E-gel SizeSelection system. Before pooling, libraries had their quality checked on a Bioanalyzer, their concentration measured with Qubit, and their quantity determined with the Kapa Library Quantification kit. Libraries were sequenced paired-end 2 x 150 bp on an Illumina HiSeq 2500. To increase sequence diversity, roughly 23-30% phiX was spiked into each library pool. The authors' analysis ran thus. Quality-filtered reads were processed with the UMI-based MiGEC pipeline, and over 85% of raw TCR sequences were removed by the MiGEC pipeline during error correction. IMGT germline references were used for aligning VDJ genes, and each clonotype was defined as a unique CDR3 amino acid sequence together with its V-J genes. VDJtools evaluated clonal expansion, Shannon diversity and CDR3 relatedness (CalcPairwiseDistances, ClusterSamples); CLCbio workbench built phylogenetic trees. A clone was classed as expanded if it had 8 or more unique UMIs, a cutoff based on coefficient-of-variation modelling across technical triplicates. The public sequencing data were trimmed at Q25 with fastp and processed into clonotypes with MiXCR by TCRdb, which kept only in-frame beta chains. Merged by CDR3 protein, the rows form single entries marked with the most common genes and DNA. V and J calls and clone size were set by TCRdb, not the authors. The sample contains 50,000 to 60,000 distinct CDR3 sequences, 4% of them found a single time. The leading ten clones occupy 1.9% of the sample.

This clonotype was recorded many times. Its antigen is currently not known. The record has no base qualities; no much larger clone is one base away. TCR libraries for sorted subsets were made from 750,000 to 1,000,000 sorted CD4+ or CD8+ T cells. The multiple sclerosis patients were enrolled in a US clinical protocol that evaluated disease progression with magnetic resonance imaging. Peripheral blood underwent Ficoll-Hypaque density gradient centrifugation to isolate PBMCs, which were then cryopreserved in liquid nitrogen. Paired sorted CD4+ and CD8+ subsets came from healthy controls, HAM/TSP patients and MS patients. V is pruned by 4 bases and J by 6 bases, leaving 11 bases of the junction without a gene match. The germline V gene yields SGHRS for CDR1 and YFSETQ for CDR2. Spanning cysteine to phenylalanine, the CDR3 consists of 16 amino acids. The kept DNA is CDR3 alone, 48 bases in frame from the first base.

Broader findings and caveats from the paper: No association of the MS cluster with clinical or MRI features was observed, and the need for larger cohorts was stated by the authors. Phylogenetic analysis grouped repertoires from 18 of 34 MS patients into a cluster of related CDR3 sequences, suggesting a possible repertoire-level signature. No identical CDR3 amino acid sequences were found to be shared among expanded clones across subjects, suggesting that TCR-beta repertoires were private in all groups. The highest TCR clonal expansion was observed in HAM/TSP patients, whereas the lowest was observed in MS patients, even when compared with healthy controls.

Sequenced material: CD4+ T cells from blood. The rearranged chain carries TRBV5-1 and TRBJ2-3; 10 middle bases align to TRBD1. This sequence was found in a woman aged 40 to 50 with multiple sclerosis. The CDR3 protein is CASSQGTGDLMDTQYF. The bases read TGCGCCAGCAGCCAGGGGACAGGGGATCTCATGGATACGCAGTATTTT.